This T cell receptor beta chain comes out of a study of post-analysis software for immune sequencing data. Points from the study as a whole: The five TRBV segments detected at higher frequency in patients than in controls included TRBV5-6, TRBV5-1 and TRBV20-1. Versus controls, multiple sclerosis patients showed significantly lower diversity (normalized Chao1). Same-batch preparations were strongly co-clustered by F measure.

TCR beta cDNA libraries included unique molecular identifiers. TCRdb passed the PCR reads through MiXCR, listing each CDR3 protein once. Among almost 700,000 distinct CDR3 sequences listed, roughly three fifths were seen once. Germline V gene data show CDR1 as WSHSY and CDR2 as SAAADI. The CDR3 consists of 15 residues. Deletions cut 3 bases from V and 5 bases from J, with 16 bases between. In this sample, this clonotype turned up a few times. Its antigen is still unknown. This chain links TRBV10-2 with TRBJ2-5, with a weak D call TRBD2 (7 bases). The clonotype was recovered from a girl aged 2 to 10 with multiple sclerosis. Sequencing was performed on blood. CDR3 in amino acids: CASSEGGANWETQYF. The DNA of the CDR3 is TGCGCCAGCAGTGAAGGGGGGGCAAATTGGGAGACCCAGTACTTC.